This T cell receptor (beta chain) was identified in a study of cytomegalovirus exposure and HLA in healthy donors. Study-level information: Approximately 180 million T cells yielded some 120 million unique TCR beta sequences in earlier analysis. Study results and limitations: Usually a TCR sequence was rare, but some public TCRs were found in many donors. Later analysis suggested links between common viral pathogens and several top significant clusters.

Of note for this clone: Its antigen is unidentified.

Primers for the PCR totalled 60 Vbeta and 13 Jbeta. TCRdb's table, derived via immunoSEQ multiplex PCR, lists solely in-frame clones and lacks some. The sample has 160,000 or so clones; 70% to 80% are singletons. Trimming cost V 3 bases and J 4 bases, with 7 bases left between them. Germline CDR1 is GTSNPN and CDR2 is SVGIG (reference sequence). This CDR3 contains 11 residues. Sequencing input: PBMCs. This chain connects TRBV30 to TRBJ2-7; D gene uncertain. The source is a man aged 40-49 years in good health and CMV-seronegative. CDR3 DNA: TGTGCCTGGAGCGACGGGTACGAGCAGTACTTC. It encodes CAWSDGYEQYF.